The 26 T cell receptor beta chains given below trace back to one sample, sequenced in a study of blood T cells in healthy people across ages. With a J-beta primer mix and a sample-barcoded 5' primer, a second PCR ran about 6 to 11 cycles. MiXCR was run by TCRdb on the 5' RACE reads, yielding one entry per CDR3 protein. The repertoire consists of approximately 1,000,000 distinct CDR3 sequences, with more than 30% occurring once and the leading ten covering about 12%. The sample taken for sequencing was blood. These receptors all stem from a man younger than 35 in good health.

J is TRBJ1-1 and V is TRBV7-9, with D perhaps TRBD1 (6 bases). Between the trimmed V and J ends, which lost 6 bases and 4 bases, there was a span of 9 bases. The germline gives CDR1 SEHNR, CDR2 FQNEAQ (reference sequence). This CDR3 region has 12 residues. The CDR3 DNA reads as TGTGCCAGCAGTACGGGGGCCACTGAAGCTTTCTTT. This translates into CASSTGATEAFF.

In this sample, this clonotype turned up a few times. The chain employs TRBV12-3 or TRBV12-4 and TRBJ1-2, with D uncertain. V shed 5 bases and J shed 3 bases, with 10 bases lying between them. This CDR3 region has 13 residues. CDR3: CASSEGGYYGYTF. The CDR3 region has the DNA TGTGCCAGCAGTGAGGGTGGTTACTATGGCTACACCTTC.

Concerning this clonotype: Since a much larger clone is just one base distant, this may be a read error. The chain employs TRBV7-2 and TRBJ1-2; D not certain. In germline, CDR1 is SGHTA, CDR2 FQGNSA. Trimming removed 4 bases at V and 4 bases at J, with 13 bases between. The CDR3 has 14 residues. The CDR3 DNA is TGTGCCAGCAGCTATGAAGAAATAACCTATGGCTACACCTTC. Residues: CASSYEEITYGYTF.

Notes on this clonotype: One end of the junction varies from germline; a read error may be responsible. The chain carries TRBV20-1 and TRBJ2-1; D is unresolved. CDR3 size: 14 residues. Germline CDR1 reads DFQATT; CDR2 reads SNEGSKA (reference sequence). CDR3 amino acids: CSASSANSHNEQFF. In DNA, the CDR3 is TGCAGTGCTAGTAGTGCCAACTCCCACAATGAGCAGTTCTTC.

This clonotype was found once. The chain employs TRBV7-9 and TRBJ1-2, with D tentatively TRBD1 (6 bases). The CDR3 has 14 residues. V lost 5 bases to trimming and J lost 7 bases, with 17 bases between them. Germline CDR1 reads SEHNR; CDR2 reads FQNEAQ (reference sequence). The CDR3: CASSPRPRGAGYTF. CDR3 nucleotide sequence: TGTGCCAGCAGCCCGAGGCCCAGGGGCGCTGGCTACACCTTC.

For this clonotype: The junction does not match germline at one end; this may be a read error. This chain links TRBV12-3 or TRBV12-4 with TRBJ2-1, with D tentatively TRBD2 (5 bases). The CDR3 extends over 13 amino acids. The CDR3 DNA is TGTGCCAGCACCCGGGATTTATACAATGAGCAGATCTTC. It yields the protein CASTRDLYNEQIF.

The V call is TRBV6-5, the J call TRBJ2-1; TRBD2 agrees at 13 bases. The CDR3 contains 17 residues. In germline, CDR1 is MNHEY, CDR2 SVGAGI. V was clipped by 4 bases and J by 4 bases; unmatched bases: 7. DNA of the CDR3: TGTGCCAGCAGTTCCCCCCTACTAGCGGGGGGGTACAATGAGCAGTTCTTC. It codes for CASSSPLLAGGYNEQFF.

The genes are TRBV5-1 and TRBJ1-1; no clear D. CDR1 SGHRS and CDR2 YFSETQ come from the germline V gene. This CDR3 has 15 amino acids. Trimming took off 4 bases at V and 4 bases at J, with 17 bases between the two ends. As DNA, the CDR3 is TGCGCCAGCAGCGATTGGCCGGGTGAAGGCACTGAAGCTTTCTTT. Its protein is CASSDWPGEGTEAFF.

The table lists this clonotype with a few counts. This sequence joins TRBV20-1 and TRBJ2-3; D remains ambiguous. This CDR3 comprises 13 residues. The germline V gene has CDR1 DFQATT and CDR2 SNEGSKA (reference sequence). Trimming removed 0 bases at V and 4 bases at J, with 8 bases between. CDR3 DNA: TGCAGTGCTAGAGATGGTGTGGCAGATACGCAGTATTTT. Protein product: CSARDGVADTQYF.

This clonotype was counted a few times. The V and J genes are TRBV6-2 or TRBV6-3 and TRBJ2-1, with D perhaps being TRBD1 or TRBD2 (5 bases each). This CDR3 is 12 amino acids long. Germline CDR1 is MNHEY and CDR2 is SVGEGT. The V end was cut by 6 bases, the J end by 8 bases, with 11 bases between. The CDR3 DNA reads as TGTGCCAGCAGGATGCCGGGACATGAGCAGTTCTTC. Residues: CASRMPGHEQFF.

The rearrangement uses TRBV4-3 and TRBJ1-2; a possible D gene is TRBD1 (5 bases). CDR3 size: 13 residues. Trimming left V 0 bases short and J 9 bases short, with 11 bases between. The germline V gene has CDR1 LGHNA and CDR2 YSLEER. In DNA, the CDR3 is TGCGCCAGCAGCCAAGACAATGGGGGAAGCTACACCTTC. Amino acids: CASSQDNGGSYTF.

The chain is built from TRBV5-1 and TRBJ2-1, with 10 bases matching TRBD2. From germline, CDR1 is SGHRS and CDR2 YFSETQ. Germline trimming cut 7 bases from V and 0 bases from J; bases unmatched to any gene: 10. CDR3 length: 17 residues. The CDR3 spells CASSRAGGTSSYNEQFF. The CDR3 DNA reads TGCGCCAGCTCGCGAGCGGGGGGGACTAGCTCCTACAATGAGCAGTTCTTC.

This clonotype was recorded a few times. The genes are TRBV9 and TRBJ1-1; D is perhaps TRBD1 (5 bases). The V gene's germline CDR1 is SGDLS and CDR2 YYNGEE. Trimming cost V 3 bases and J 0 bases, with 6 bases left between them. The CDR3 is made up of 13 amino acids. The CDR3 here is CASSARVNTEAFF. CDR3 DNA sequence: TGTGCCAGCAGCGCCAGGGTGAACACTGAAGCTTTCTTT.

The genes are TRBV5-5 and TRBJ2-2; D is uncertain. CDR1 and CDR2 from the germline V gene are SGHKS and YYEKEE (reference sequence). CDR3 size: 16 residues. The V gene lost 1 base and the J gene lost 1 base, with 11 bases spanning the gap. CDR3 sequence: CASSLSVSVNTGELFF. The CDR3 DNA is TGTGCCAGCAGCTTGAGCGTCTCAGTGAACACCGGGGAGCTGTTTTTT.

In this sample, this clonotype turned up a few times. The chain employs TRBV4-2 and TRBJ1-2; possible D gene TRBD1, 5 bases. This CDR3 is built from 15 residues. V dropped 1 base and J dropped 5 bases, with 14 bases sitting between them. The germline CDR1 and CDR2 sequences are LGHNA and YNFKEQ. The CDR3, as DNA: TGTGCCAGCAGCCAAGCGGCGGGGACGGGATATGGCTACACCTTC. Its translation: CASSQAAGTGYGYTF.

The J gene is TRBJ1-2, the V gene TRBV20-1, with D possibly matching TRBD1 (6 bases). The germline CDR1 and CDR2 sequences are DFQATT and SNEGSKA (reference sequence). This CDR3 is 13 amino acids long. Trimming removed 1 base at V and 8 bases at J, with 14 bases between. CDR3 in DNA: TGCAGTGCTAGAGGTTGGGGGGCTGAAGGCTACACCTTC. The encoded protein is CSARGWGAEGYTF.

The chain uses TRBV10-3 and TRBJ2-2; D is uncertain. The CDR3 is 14 residues long. Trimming removed 3 bases at V and 3 bases at J, with 8 bases between. Germline CDR1 ENHRY, CDR2 SYGVKD. CDR3 sequence: CAISEMVYTGELFF. As DNA, the CDR3 is TGTGCCATCAGTGAAATGGTATACACCGGGGAGCTGTTTTTT.

This clonotype was counted only a few times. The V call is TRBV7-8, the J call TRBJ2-6; D perhaps matches TRBD2 (5 bases). The CDR3 runs to 17 residues. V was trimmed by 2 bases and J by 3 bases, leaving 14 bases between them. Germline CDR1 and CDR2: SGHVS and FQNEAQ. Here the CDR3 reads CASSLRERIDGANVLTF. The CDR3, as DNA: TGTGCCAGCAGCTTACGGGAAAGGATTGATGGGGCCAACGTCCTGACTTTC.

This clonotype was recorded a few times. The gene calls are TRBV12-3 or TRBV12-4 and TRBJ2-4, with TRBD2 matching 8 bases. V was pared by 3 bases and J by 3 bases, with 13 bases of the junction left unmatched. The CDR3 length is 18 residues. DNA for the CDR3: TGTGCCAGCAGTTTCTCTCTCGACCCTCGGGGGGGCAAAAACATTCAGTACTTC. Translated, it gives CASSFSLDPRGGKNIQYF.

This clonotype showed up many times. The genes are TRBV6-2 or TRBV6-3 and TRBJ1-1; D unclear. The CDR3 runs to 13 residues. Deletions cut 2 bases from V and 1 base from J, with 5 bases between. Per the germline V gene, CDR1 is MNHEY and CDR2 is SVGEGT. The CDR3 nucleotides read TGTGCCAGCAGTTACGGGCCGAACACTGAAGCTTTCTTT. Amino acid sequence: CASSYGPNTEAFF.

This clonotype has a handful of counts. The V call is TRBV27, the J call TRBJ2-3, with 7 bases matching TRBD1. The length of the CDR3 is 14 residues. Germline V CDR1 and CDR2: MNHEY, SMNVEV (reference sequence). The trim removed 4 bases at V and 10 bases at J, leaving 11 bases unmatched. CDR3 sequence (DNA): TGTGCCAGCAGTTCCCCAGGGGGAGTCAGCGCGCAGTATTTT. Its protein is CASSSPGGVSAQYF.

The chain employs TRBV4-2 and TRBJ2-3; 8 nucleotides match TRBD1. This CDR3 comprises 15 residues. With V trimmed by 3 bases and J by 4 bases, 6 bases remained unmatched. CDR1 is LGHNA, CDR2 YNFKEQ, per germline. CDR3 loop: CASSQEDRESDTQYF. The CDR3 DNA is TGTGCCAGCAGCCAGGAGGACAGGGAGTCAGATACGCAGTATTTT.

This clonotype was recorded a few times. The V and J genes are TRBV20-1 and TRBJ2-3; the match to TRBD1 covers 7 bases. The CDR3 sequence is 14 residues long. Per the germline V gene, CDR1 is DFQATT and CDR2 is SNEGSKA (reference sequence). Trimming took 5 bases from V and 2 from J; bases not matched to a gene: 7. The chain's CDR3 is CSASDRPYTDTQYF. The CDR3 DNA reads as TGCAGTGCTTCGGACAGGCCCTACACAGATACGCAGTATTTT.

This clonotype was picked up a small number of times. V is TRBV6-7 and J is TRBJ2-2; D is ambiguous. TRBV6-7 counts as an open reading frame of uncertain function. The CDR3 runs to 15 residues. V dropped 0 bases and J dropped 4 bases, with 9 bases sitting between them. The CDR3: CASSYSLWGTGELFF. In DNA, the CDR3 is TGTGCCAGCAGTTACTCCCTTTGGGGCACCGGGGAGCTGTTTTTT.

The chain links TRBV6-5 to TRBJ2-3, with D tentatively TRBD1 (6 bases). CDR3 length equals 14 residues. CDR1 and CDR2 from the germline V gene are MNHEY and SVGAGI. V dropped 4 bases and J dropped 2 bases, with 10 bases sitting between them. CDR3 bases: TGTGCCAGCAGTTGGGGGCTTAACACAGATACGCAGTATTTT. This gives the protein CASSWGLNTDTQYF.

As regards this clonotype: At one end the junction does not follow the germline gene, possibly because of a read error. The rearrangement uses TRBV29-1 and TRBJ2-1; 8 bases match TRBD2. Germline CDR1 reads SQVTM; CDR2 reads ANQGSEA. CDR3 length: 15 residues. CDR3 residues: CSVVGGLGQYKEQFF. CDR3 nucleotide sequence: TGCAGCGTTGTAGGGGGACTAGGGCAATACAAGGAGCAGTTCTTC.